These T cell receptor beta chains were read from a single sample in a study of spatial heterogeneity in lung cancer. TCRdb used MiXCR to reprocess the 5' RACE reads, holding one entry per CDR3 protein. The table lists over 40,000 distinct CDR3 sequences, about 12% of them singletons. The starting material was PBMCs, obtained at follow-up. Source of these receptors: a male donor with early-stage non-small cell lung cancer. Both conserved end residues are part of each CDR3. D genes are given only for firm matches. Rows give clone size only sometimes, using once, few, many, or a class for an expanded clone.

TRBJ1-2,many,TRBV5-1,.,15,TGCGCCAGCAGCCCCACGGGACCGAATAACTATGGCTACACCTTC,CASSPTGPNNYGYTF
TRBJ1-1,many,TRBV19,.,13,TGTGCCAGCTCCCAGGGTTTGAACACTGAAGCTTTCTTT,CASSQGLNTEAFF
TRBJ1-5,many,TRBV6-1,TRBD1,13,TGTGCCAGCAGTGGACAGGGTACGGTGCCCCAGCATTTT,CASSGQGTVPQHF
TRBJ1-6,many,TRBV5-6,TRBD1,17,TGTGCCAGCAGCTTGGCCTTAACCGGGACAGACAATTCACCCCTCCACTTT,CASSLALTGTDNSPLHF
TRBJ2-5,many,TRBV18,TRBD1,16,TGTGCCAGCTCGCCTAACAGGGGGCGAGTCCAAGAGACCCAGTACTTC,CASSPNRGRVQETQYF
TRBJ2-7,many,TRBV29-1,TRBD1,14,TGCAGCGTCTCAACCGGGACAGGGGGTTACGAGCAGTACTTC,CSVSTGTGGYEQYF
TRBJ2-1,few,TRBV7-3,TRBD2,15,TGTGCCAGCAGCTTCACTAGCGGGGGCCAGAATGAGCAGTTCTTC,CASSFTSGGQNEQFF
TRBJ2-5,few,TRBV7-2,.,14,TGTGCCAGCAGCCCGCGGACGGCACAAGAGACCCAGTACTTC,CASSPRTAQETQYF
TRBJ2-7,many,TRBV6-6,.,15,TGTGCCAGCAGTTACGGGGACGGGAGCTCCTACGAGCAGTACTTC,CASSYGDGSSYEQYF
TRBJ2-3,many,TRBV20-1,TRBD1,14,TGCAGTGCTAATGGACAGGGGAAGAAAGATACGCAGTATTTT,CSANGQGKKDTQYF
TRBJ2-7,many,TRBV18,.,13,TGTGCCAGCTCACTTTTACGTGCCGCCGACCAGTACTTC,CASSLLRAADQYF
TRBJ2-5,many,TRBV4-2,.,14,TGTGCCAGCAGCCCCGAAGCAGGAGAAGAGACCCAGTACTTC,CASSPEAGEETQYF
TRBJ2-3,many,TRBV5-1,.,16,TGCGCCAGCAGCCGCAGTTTGACAAGCAGCACAGATACGCAGTATTTT,CASSRSLTSSTDTQYF
TRBJ2-2,few,TRBV20-1,.,13,TGCAGTGCTAGCGGGGGATACACCGGGGAGCTGTTTTTT,CSASGGYTGELFF
TRBJ1-2,many,TRBV18,.,12,TGTGCCAGCGGTGCGGGGGGCAATGGCTACACCTTC,CASGAGGNGYTF
TRBJ2-7,.,TRBV7-3,.,16,TGTGCCAGCAGCCCCCAACGGGACAATGTATCTTACGAGCAGTACTTC,CASSPQRDNVSYEQYF
TRBJ2-3,many,TRBV30,.,12,TGTGCCTGGGGCCCTCGGACAGATACGCAGTATTTT,CAWGPRTDTQYF
TRBJ2-1,few,TRBV11-2,TRBD2,18,TGTGCCAGCAGCTTGTCTTCATCGGGGGGGCCGACCTACAATGAGCAGTTCTTC,CASSLSSSGGPTYNEQFF
TRBJ2-7,many,TRBV7-2,.,22,TGTGCCAGCAGCTCACGGTTTAAGCAGGGAGTTTATACCCTTGCGCCCTCCTACGAGCAGTACTTC,CASSSRFKQGVYTLAPSYEQYF
TRBJ2-3,.,TRBV7-2,.,12,TGTGCCAGCAGTCTCAGTGTAGATACGCAGTATTTT,CASSLSVDTQYF
TRBJ1-5,few,TRBV27,TRBD1,14,TGTGCCAGCAGTAGAGACAGGGGATTACAGCCCCAGCATTTT,CASSRDRGLQPQHF
TRBJ2-5,many,TRBV9,TRBD2,16,TGTGCCAGCAGTATGACTAGCGGGAGATCCCAAGAGACCCAGTACTTC,CASSMTSGRSQETQYF
TRBJ2-7,.,TRBV5-1,.,16,TGCGCCAGCAGCCTGAGTCCTGCCGGGCCCCCCTACGAGCAGTACTTC,CASSLSPAGPPYEQYF
TRBJ2-3,few,TRBV2,.,10,TGTGCCAGTCAGTCCGCGACGCAGTATTTT,CASQSATQYF
TRBJ1-1,many,TRBV28,.,15,TGTGCCAGCAGTTCCACGGGACAAGCGAACACTGAAGCTTTCTTT,CASSSTGQANTEAFF
TRBJ1-6,many,TRBV9,.,18,TGTGCCAGCAGCGTGGGCCTAGGGGTCAACGGGGCGGATTCACCCCTCCACTTT,CASSVGLGVNGADSPLHF
TRBJ2-7,.,TRBV4-3,TRBD2,13,TGCGCCAGCAGCCAAGTTAGTCTAGCGGGAGGGTTCTTC,CASSQVSLAGGFF